Sequencing of this T cell receptor (beta chain) was carried out in a study of cytomegalovirus exposure and HLA in healthy donors. About the study: The study placed approximately 81% of its 398 genotyped donors in the Caucasian-associated ancestry cluster. Findings of the study overall: Per a prior analysis, the majority of TCR beta V segments were productive roughly 87% or roughly 30% of the time.

The PCR contained 60 Vbeta and 13 Jbeta primers. Assay: immunoSEQ multiplex PCR; the TCRdb copy retains only in-frame clones and omits some. The sample has 120,000 or so clones, approximately 82% seen once. On this clone: Its target is unknown.

Germline values: CDR1 SGHDT, CDR2 YYEEEE. This CDR3 is built from 16 residues. Trimming cost V 0 bases and J 1 base; bases outside gene matches: 5. The sample taken for sequencing was PBMCs. V is TRBV5-6 and J is TRBJ1-1; 8 bases are a match to TRBD1. The sequence was obtained from a man aged 18 to 35 in good health and CMV-seropositive. This CDR3 is CASSLALGTGNTEAFF. DNA of the CDR3: TGTGCCAGCAGCTTGGCCTTAGGGACAGGGAACACTGAAGCTTTCTTT.